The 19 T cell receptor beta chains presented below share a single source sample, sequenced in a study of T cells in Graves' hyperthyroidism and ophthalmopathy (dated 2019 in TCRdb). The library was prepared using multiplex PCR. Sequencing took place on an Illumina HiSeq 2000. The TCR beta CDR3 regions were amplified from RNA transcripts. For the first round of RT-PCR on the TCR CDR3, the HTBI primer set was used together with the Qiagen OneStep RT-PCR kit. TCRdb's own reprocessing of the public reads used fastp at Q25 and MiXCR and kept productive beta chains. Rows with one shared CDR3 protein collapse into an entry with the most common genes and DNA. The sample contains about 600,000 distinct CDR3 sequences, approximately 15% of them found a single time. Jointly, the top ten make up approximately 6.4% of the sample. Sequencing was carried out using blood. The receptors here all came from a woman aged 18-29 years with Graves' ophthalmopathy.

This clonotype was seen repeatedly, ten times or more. In DNA form, the CDR3 reads TGTGCCAGCAGTTTCGGACGCCTAAACACCGGGGAGCTGTTTTTT. It specifies CASSFGRLNTGELFF. The chain links TRBV28 to TRBJ2-2; no clear D. Germline V CDR1 and CDR2: MDHEN, SYDVKM. CDR3 length: 15 amino acids. V was pared by 3 bases and J by 2 bases, with 10 bases between.

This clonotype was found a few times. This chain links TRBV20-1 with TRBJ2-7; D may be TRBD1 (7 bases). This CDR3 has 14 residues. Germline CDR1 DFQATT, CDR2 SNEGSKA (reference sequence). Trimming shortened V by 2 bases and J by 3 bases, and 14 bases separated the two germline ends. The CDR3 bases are TGCAGTGCTAGAACGCGGGACAGACTCTACGAGCAGTACTTC. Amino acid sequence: CSARTRDRLYEQYF.

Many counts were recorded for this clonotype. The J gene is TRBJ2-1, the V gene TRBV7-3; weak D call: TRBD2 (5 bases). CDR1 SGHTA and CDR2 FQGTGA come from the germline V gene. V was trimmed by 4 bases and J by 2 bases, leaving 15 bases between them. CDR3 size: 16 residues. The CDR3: CASSSKTGTTYNEQFF. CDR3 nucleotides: TGTGCCAGCAGCTCCAAAACGGGAACCACCTACAATGAGCAGTTCTTC.

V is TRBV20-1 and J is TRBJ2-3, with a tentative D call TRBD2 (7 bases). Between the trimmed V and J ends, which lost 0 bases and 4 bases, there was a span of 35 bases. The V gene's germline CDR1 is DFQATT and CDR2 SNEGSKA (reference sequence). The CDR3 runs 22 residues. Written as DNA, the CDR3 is TGCAGTGCTAGAGATTATTCTCCTATATTTGTGGCGGGGGCACAAAATCCAGATACGCAGTATTTT. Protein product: CSARDYSPIFVAGAQNPDTQYF.

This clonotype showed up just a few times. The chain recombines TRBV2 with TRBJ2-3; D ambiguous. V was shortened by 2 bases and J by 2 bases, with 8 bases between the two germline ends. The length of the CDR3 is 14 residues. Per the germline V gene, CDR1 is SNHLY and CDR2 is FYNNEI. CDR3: CASSEQTSTDTQYF. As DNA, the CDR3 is TGTGCCAGCAGTGAACAGACTTCCACAGATACGCAGTATTTT.

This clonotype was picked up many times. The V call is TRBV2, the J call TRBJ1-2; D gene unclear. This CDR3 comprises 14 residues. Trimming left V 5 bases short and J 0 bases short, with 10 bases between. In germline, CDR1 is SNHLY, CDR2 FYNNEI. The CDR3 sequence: CASSPGSANYGYTF. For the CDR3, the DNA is TGTGCCAGCAGTCCGGGCTCGGCTAACTATGGCTACACCTTC.

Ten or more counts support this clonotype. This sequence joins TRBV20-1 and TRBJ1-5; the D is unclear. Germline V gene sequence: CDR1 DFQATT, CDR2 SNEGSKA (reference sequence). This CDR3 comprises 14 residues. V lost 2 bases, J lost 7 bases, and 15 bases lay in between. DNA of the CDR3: TGCAGTGCTAGAATGCGGTCTCCAGGACAGCCCCAGCATTTT. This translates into CSARMRSPGQPQHF.

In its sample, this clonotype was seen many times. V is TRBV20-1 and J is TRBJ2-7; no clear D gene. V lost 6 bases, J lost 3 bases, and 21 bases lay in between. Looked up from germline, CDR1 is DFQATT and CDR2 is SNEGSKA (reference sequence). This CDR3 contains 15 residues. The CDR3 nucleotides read TGCAGTGCCCCCGGTGGGCAGAAAAACTACTACGAGCAGTACTTC. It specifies CSAPGGQKNYYEQYF.

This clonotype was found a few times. CDR3 coding DNA: TGTGCCAGCAGCCAAGGGCCAGTGTCTGATACGCAGTATTTT. Protein: CASSQGPVSDTQYF. The chain is built from TRBV3-1 and TRBJ2-3; D uncertain. V dropped 1 base and J dropped 6 bases, with 11 bases sitting between them. The CDR3 runs to 14 residues. The germline gives CDR1 LGHDT, CDR2 YNNKEL (reference sequence).

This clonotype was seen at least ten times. The CDR3 bases are TGTGCCAGCAGCTTAGAGGGACAGGTCCCCTACGAGCAGTACTTC. Residues: CASSLEGQVPYEQYF. V and J are TRBV13 and TRBJ2-7; 8 bases match TRBD1. The CDR3 runs to 15 residues. J gave up 2 bases and V 1 base, and 4 bases lay outside the gene matches. Germline assignment: CDR1 PRHDT and CDR2 FYEKMQ (reference sequence).

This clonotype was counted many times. The DNA of the CDR3 is TGTGCCAGCAGCTTAGGATCGCTAGCGGGAGGGGGGTCTAACAATGAGCAGTTCTTC. Amino acids: CASSLGSLAGGGSNNEQFF. The rearrangement links TRBV7-2 to TRBJ2-1, with 12 bases matching TRBD2. This CDR3 spans 19 amino acids. From germline, CDR1 is SGHTA and CDR2 FQGNSA. The V and J ends lost 1 base and 5 bases, in that order; junction bases with no gene match: 12.

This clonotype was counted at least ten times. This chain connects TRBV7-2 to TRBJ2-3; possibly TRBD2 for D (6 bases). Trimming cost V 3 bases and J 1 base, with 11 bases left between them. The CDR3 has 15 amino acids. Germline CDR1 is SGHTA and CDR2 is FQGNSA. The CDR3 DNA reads TGTGCCAGCAGCTTTTGGGGGGAGCGCACAGATACGCAGTATTTT. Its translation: CASSFWGERTDTQYF.

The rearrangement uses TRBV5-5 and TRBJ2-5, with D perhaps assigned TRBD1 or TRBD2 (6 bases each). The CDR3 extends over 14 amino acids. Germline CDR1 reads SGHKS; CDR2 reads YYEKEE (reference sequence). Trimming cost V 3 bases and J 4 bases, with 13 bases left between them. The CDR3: CASSWMGGGETQYF. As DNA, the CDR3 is TGTGCCAGCAGCTGGATGGGGGGCGGAGAGACCCAGTACTTC.

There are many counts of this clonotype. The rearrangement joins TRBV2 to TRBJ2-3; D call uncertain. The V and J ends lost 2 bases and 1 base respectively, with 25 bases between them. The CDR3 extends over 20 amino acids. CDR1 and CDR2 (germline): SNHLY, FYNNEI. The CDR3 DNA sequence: TGTGCCAGCAGTGAACTCCTCTTCGGGTTGTTTTTCGCACGCACAGATACGCAGTATTTT. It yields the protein CASSELLFGLFFARTDTQYF.

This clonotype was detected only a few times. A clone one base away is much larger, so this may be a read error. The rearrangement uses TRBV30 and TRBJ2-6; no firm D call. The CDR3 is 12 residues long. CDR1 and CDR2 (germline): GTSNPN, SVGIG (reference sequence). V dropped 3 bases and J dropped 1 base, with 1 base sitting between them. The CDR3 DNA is TGTGCCTGGAGGTCTGGGGCCAACGTCCTGACTTTC. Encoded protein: CAWRSGANVLTF. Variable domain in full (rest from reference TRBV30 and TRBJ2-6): SQTIHQWPATLVQPVGSPLSLECTVEGTSNPNLYWYRQAAGRGLQLLFYSVGIGQISSEVPQNLSASRPQDRQFILSSKKLLLSDSGFYLCAWRSGANVLTFGAGSRLTVL.

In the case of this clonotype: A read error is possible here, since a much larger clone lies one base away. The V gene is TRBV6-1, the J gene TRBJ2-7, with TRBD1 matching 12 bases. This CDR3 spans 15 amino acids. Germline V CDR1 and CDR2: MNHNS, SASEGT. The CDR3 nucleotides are TGTGCCAGCAGTTTGGGACAGGGGGCTTTCTACGGGCAGTACTTC. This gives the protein CASSLGQGAFYGQYF.

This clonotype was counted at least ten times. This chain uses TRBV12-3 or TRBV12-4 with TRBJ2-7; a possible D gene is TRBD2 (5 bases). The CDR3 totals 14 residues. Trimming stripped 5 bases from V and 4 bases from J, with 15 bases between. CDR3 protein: CASSNPGTSYEQYF. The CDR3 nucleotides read TGTGCCAGCAGTAACCCGGGAACAAGTTACGAGCAGTACTTC.

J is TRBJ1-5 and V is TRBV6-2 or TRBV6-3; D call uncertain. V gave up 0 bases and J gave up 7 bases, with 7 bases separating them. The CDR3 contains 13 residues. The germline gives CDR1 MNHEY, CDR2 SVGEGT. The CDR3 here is CASSYSPRQPQHF. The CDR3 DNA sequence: TGTGCCAGCAGTTACTCGCCTCGGCAGCCCCAGCATTTT.

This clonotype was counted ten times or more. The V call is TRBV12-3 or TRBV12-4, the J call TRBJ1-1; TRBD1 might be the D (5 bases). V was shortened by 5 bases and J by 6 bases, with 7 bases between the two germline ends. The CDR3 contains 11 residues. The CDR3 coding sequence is TGTGCCAGCAGTGGGACGGCTGAAGCTTTCTTT. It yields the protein CASSGTAEAFF.